This T cell receptor beta chain was sequenced for a study of shared clonotypes between healthy human individuals. Naive-designated CD8 cells lacked CD45RO, were positively enriched for CCR7, and omitted terminally differentiated effector memory CD45RA+ cells. Assay used: immunoSEQ multiplex PCR; TCRdb lists only in-frame clones, some missing. The table lists hundreds of thousands of clones, around 96% of them singletons. From germline, CDR1 is MNHEY and CDR2 SVGAGI. After removal of 2 bases from V and 2 bases from J, the junction contained 4 bases not matched to a gene. The CDR3 sequence is 15 residues long.

The sample was naive CD8+ T cells sorted from blood. This chain links TRBV6-5 with TRBJ2-3; 7 bases are a match to TRBD1. The TCR was taken from a woman aged 25 to 39 in good health. DNA of the CDR3: TGTGCCAGCAGTTACGACAGGGTAAACACAGATACGCAGTATTTT. Its translation is CASSYDRVNTDTQYF.